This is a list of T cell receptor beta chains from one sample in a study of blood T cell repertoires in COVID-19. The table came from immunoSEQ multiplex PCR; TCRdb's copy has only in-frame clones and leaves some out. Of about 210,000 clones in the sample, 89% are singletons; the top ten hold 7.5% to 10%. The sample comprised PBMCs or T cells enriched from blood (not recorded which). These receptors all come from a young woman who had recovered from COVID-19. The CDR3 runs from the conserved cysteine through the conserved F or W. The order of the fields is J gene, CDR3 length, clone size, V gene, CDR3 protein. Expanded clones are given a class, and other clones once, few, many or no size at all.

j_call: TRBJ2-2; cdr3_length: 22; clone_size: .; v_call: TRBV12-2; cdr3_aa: CASRLVLDRGRTYRGEAGELFF
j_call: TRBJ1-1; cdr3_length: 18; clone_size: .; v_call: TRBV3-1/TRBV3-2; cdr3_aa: CASSQAAGQGRKYTEAFF
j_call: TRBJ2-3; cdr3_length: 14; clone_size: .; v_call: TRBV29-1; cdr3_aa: CSVEDLQDTDTQYF
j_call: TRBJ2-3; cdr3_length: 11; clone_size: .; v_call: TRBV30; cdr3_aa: CAWGYTDTQYF
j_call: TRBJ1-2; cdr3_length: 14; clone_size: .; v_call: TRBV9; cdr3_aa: CASTSRGGADGYTF
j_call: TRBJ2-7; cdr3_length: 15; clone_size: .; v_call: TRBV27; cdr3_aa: CASSLSGGVNYEQYF
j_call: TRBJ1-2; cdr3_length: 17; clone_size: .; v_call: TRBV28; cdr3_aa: CATCFSWAGGANYGYTF
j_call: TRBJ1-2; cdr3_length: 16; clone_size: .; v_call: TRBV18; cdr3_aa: CASREPGQGSNYGYTF
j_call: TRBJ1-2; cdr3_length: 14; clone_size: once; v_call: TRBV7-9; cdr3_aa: CASSLGGPDYGYTF
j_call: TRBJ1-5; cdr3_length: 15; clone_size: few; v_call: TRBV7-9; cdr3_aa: CASSPAGGSNQPQHF
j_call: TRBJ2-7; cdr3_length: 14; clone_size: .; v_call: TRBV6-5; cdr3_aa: CASKMTVQAYEQYF
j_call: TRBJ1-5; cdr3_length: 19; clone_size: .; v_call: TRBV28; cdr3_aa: CASSLGGTGHFYSNQPQHF
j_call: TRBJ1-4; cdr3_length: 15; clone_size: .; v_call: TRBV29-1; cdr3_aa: CSVSTEGGPNEKLFF
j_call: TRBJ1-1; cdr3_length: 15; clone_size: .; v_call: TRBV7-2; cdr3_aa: CASSFAEPGWTEAFF
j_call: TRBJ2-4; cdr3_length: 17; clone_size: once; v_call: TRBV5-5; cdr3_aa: CASSYNQVRGAKNIQYF
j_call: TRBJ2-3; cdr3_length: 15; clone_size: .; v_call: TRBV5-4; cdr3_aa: CASSPLTTASDTQYF
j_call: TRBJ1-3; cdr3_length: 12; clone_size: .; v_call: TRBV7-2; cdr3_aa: CASSLNRNTIYF
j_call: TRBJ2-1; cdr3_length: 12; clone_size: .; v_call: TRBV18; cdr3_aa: CASSLLVNEQFF
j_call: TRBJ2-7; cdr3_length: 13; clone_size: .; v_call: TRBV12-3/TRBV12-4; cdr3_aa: CASSLQQGSEQYF
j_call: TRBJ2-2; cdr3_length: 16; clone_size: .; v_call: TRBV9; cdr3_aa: CASSRPAGQSTGELFF
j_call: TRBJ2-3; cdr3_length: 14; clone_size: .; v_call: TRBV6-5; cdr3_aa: CASPGRRGTDTQYF
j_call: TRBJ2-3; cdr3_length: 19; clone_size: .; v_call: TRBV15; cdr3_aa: CATSRDSLTLAQSTDTQYF
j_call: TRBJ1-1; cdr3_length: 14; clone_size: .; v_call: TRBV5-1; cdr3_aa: CASSLDRGYTEAFF
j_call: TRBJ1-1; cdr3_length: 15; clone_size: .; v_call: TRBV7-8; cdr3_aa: CASSLELARNTEAFF
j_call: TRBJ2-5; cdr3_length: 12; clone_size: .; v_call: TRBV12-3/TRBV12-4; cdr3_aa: CASTGLAETQYF
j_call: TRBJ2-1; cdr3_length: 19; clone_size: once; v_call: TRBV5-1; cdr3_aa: CASSIRITGTGGMDNEQFF
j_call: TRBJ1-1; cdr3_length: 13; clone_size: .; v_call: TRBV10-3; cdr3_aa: CAISGQGNTEAFF
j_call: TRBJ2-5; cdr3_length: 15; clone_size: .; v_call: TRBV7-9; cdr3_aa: CASSSPGTGKETQYF
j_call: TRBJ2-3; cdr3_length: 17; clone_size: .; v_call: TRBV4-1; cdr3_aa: CASSQDSLAGERDTQYF
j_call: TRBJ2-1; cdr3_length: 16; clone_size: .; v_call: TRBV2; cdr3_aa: CASSRLAGGPGNEQFF
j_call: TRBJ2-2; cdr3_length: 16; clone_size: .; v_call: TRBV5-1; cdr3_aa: CASSPRGPWDTGELFF
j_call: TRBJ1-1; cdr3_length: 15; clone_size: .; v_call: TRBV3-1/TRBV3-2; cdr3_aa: CASSRTTGFDTEAFF
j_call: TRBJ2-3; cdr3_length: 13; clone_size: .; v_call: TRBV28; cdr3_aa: CASAPSGVDTQYF
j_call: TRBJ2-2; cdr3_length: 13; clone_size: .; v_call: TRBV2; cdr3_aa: CASSLDTAGELFF
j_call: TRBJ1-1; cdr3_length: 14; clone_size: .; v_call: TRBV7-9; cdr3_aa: CASSPGGSNTEAFF
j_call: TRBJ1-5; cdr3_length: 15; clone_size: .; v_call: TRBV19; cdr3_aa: CASHPQNRPDRAQHF
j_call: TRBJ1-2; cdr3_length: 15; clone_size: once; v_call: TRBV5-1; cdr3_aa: CASSLRTGKNYGYTF
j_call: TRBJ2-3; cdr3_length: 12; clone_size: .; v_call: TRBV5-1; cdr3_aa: CASQQDTDTQYF
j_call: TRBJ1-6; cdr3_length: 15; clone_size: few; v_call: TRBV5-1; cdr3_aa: CASSVQGAENSPLHF
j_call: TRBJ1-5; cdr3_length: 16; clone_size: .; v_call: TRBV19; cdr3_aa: CASRALADRDRQPQHF
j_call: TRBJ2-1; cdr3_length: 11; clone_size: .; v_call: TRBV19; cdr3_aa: CASSIGGREFF
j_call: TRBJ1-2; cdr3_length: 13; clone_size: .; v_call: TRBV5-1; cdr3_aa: CASSLGGAGGYTF
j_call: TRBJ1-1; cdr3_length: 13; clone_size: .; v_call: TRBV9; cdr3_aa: CASSPRTGSEAFF
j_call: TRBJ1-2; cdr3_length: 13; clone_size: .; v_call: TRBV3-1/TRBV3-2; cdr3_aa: CASSPISGNGYTF
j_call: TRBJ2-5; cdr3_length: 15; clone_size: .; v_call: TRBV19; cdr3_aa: CASSLVTGGQETQYF
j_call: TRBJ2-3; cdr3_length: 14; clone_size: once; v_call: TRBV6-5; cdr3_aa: CASSFGGAGDTQYF
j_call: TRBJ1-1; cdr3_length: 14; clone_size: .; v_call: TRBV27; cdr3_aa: CASSFQGADTEAFF
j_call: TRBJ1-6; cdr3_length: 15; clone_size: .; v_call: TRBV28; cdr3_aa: CASSSPGQGGSPLHF
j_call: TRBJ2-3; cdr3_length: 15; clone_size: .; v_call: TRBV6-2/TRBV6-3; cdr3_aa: CASSSGRGESDTQYF
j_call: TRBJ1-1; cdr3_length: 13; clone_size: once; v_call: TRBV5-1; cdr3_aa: CASSWRRDTEAFF
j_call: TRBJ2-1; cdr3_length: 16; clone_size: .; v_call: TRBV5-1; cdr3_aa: CASSSLGRGSAREQFF
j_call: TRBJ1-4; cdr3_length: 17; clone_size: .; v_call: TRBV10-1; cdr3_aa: CANDKTIQGATNEKLFF